This is a list of T cell receptor beta chains from one sample in a study of blood T cell repertoires in COVID-19. Repertoires were generated with immunoSEQ multiplex PCR, while TCRdb's copy carries only in-frame clones and drops some. The table shows some 450,000 clones, with 70% to 90% occurring only once. Sequenced material: peripheral blood. These receptors all come from a woman between 45 and 65 years old with COVID-19, enrolled during active disease. Each CDR3 is given with its conserved first and last residue. Each record gives: D gene, J gene, clone size, V gene, CDR3 protein, CDR3 DNA. The D gene is left open where the match is weak. Only part of the rows carry a size: once, few, many, or a class if the clone is expanded.

TRBD2	TRBJ2-2	-	TRBV29-1	CSVRGLAGGPGELFF	TGCAGCGTTAGGGGACTAGCGGGGGGGCCCGGGGAGCTGTTTTTT
-	TRBJ2-7	-	TRBV5-6	CASSLGLNYEQYF	TGTGCCAGCAGCTTGGGACTGAACTACGAGCAGTACTTC
-	TRBJ2-1	-	TRBV7-9	CASSSVRTLSEQFF	TGTGCCAGCAGCTCGGTGCGGACTCTCAGTGAGCAGTTCTTC
-	TRBJ2-1	-	TRBV13	CASSLLRGGTPRRNEQFF	TGTGCCAGCAGCCTGCTAAGAGGGGGAACCCCTCGCAGGAATGAGCAGTTCTTC
TRBD1	TRBJ2-2	-	TRBV2	CASSQDRAKTGELFF	TGTGCCAGCAGTCAGGACAGGGCGAAAACCGGGGAGCTGTTTTTT
-	TRBJ2-1	-	TRBV5-8	CASSPGGDSNNEQFF	TGTGCCAGCAGTCCCGGCGGGGACAGTAACAATGAGCAGTTCTTC
-	TRBJ2-5	-	TRBV10-2	CASSGTSQETQYF	TGCGCCAGCAGTGGGACTTCTCAAGAGACCCAGTACTTC
-	TRBJ1-1	once	TRBV2	CASREDSQNTEAFF	TGTGCCAGCAGGGAGGACAGTCAGAACACTGAAGCTTTCTTT
TRBD1	TRBJ1-2	-	TRBV7-9	CASSMGQNYGYTF	TGTGCCAGCAGCATGGGACAGAACTATGGCTACACCTTC
-	TRBJ2-3	once	TRBV7-2	CASSAQTRMGTDTQYF	TGTGCCAGCAGCGCTCAAACTAGGATGGGCACAGATACGCAGTATTTT
-	TRBJ2-7	-	TRBV18	CASSQGGGEQYF	TGTGCCAGCTCACAAGGGGGGGGAGAGCAGTACTTC
TRBD2	TRBJ2-3	-	TRBV6-6	CASKGRGGTDTQYF	TGTGCCAGCAAAGGGAGGGGCGGCACAGATACGCAGTATTTT
-	TRBJ1-4	-	TRBV6-5	CASSWRVNEKLFF	TGTGCCAGCAGTTGGAGGGTAAATGAAAAACTGTTTTTT
-	TRBJ2-3	-	TRBV9	CASSVVGGDTDTQYF	TGTGCCAGCAGCGTAGTAGGGGGTGACACAGATACGCAGTATTTT
-	TRBJ1-5	-	TRBV30	CAWGQGMGQPQHF	TGTGCCTGGGGGCAGGGGATGGGTCAGCCCCAGCATTTT
-	TRBJ1-2	-	TRBV27	CASSLSPLAGKRGYTF	TGTGCCAGCAGTTTAAGCCCCCTTGCAGGGAAACGTGGCTACACCTTC
TRBD1	TRBJ1-1	-	TRBV2	CASRLTGFGTEAFF	TGTGCCAGCAGACTGACAGGGTTCGGCACTGAAGCTTTCTTT
-	TRBJ1-1	-	TRBV4-1	CASSQLRRGGTEAFF	TGCGCCAGCAGCCAACTCCGGAGGGGGGGAACTGAAGCTTTCTTT
TRBD1	TRBJ1-3	-	TRBV11-2	CASSFDRGGNTIYF	TGTGCCAGCAGCTTTGACAGGGGCGGAAACACCATATATTTT
-	TRBJ1-5	few	TRBV6-4	CASSEQGDQPQHF	TGTGCCAGCAGTGAACAGGGAGATCAGCCCCAGCATTTT
TRBD2	TRBJ2-2	-	TRBV19	CASSRVAGPTGELFF	TGTGCCAGTAGTAGAGTAGCGGGACCCACCGGGGAGCTGTTTTTT
-	TRBJ1-1	-	TRBV19	CASRPIGDTEAFF	TGTGCCAGTAGGCCGATAGGAGACACTGAAGCTTTCTTT
TRBD1	TRBJ1-4	-	TRBV4-1	CASSPTGGGRTNEKLFF	TGCGCCAGCAGCCCTACAGGGGGCGGGAGGACTAATGAAAAACTGTTTTTT
-	TRBJ1-2	-	TRBV2	CASRGGGFTTF	TGTGCCAGCAGGGGGGGTGGGTTTACCACCTTC
-	TRBJ2-2	once	TRBV6-5	CASSYSTGGELFF	TGTGCCAGCAGTTACTCGACGGGCGGGGAGCTGTTTTTT
-	TRBJ2-5	-	TRBV6-1	CASSEGPSRGYF	TGTGCCAGCAGTGAAGGGCCCTCCAGAGGGTACTTC
TRBD2	TRBJ2-5	-	TRBV7-7	CASSPNPGGQETQYF	TGTGCCAGCAGCCCTAACCCGGGGGGCCAAGAGACCCAGTACTTC
-	TRBJ1-1	-	TRBV2	CASSEPMGHSLLNTEAFF	TGTGCCAGCAGTGAACCTATGGGACATTCGCTTTTGAACACTGAAGCTTTCTTT
TRBD1	TRBJ1-1	-	TRBV5-1	CASSLGAGGAEAFF	TGCGCCAGCAGCTTGGGGGCAGGGGGAGCTGAAGCTTTCTTT
-	TRBJ2-7	-	TRBV19	CASSIDREYEQYF	TGTGCCAGTAGTATAGATCGTGAGTACGAGCAGTACTTC
TRBD1	TRBJ1-1	-	TRBV4-1	CASSQMGTGQGEAFF	TGCGCCAGCAGCCAAATGGGGACAGGACAAGGGGAAGCTTTCTTT
-	TRBJ1-2	-	TRBV2	CASSAGPPYGYTF	TGTGCCAGCAGTGCAGGGCCCCCCTATGGCTACACCTTC
-	TRBJ1-1	-	TRBV4-1	CASSQAGAERPEAFF	TGCGCCAGCAGCCAAGCTGGAGCCGAACGCCCTGAAGCTTTCTTT
-	TRBJ2-7	once	TRBV7-2	CASSTRLGGDEQYF	TGTGCCAGCAGCACTAGACTAGGAGGCGACGAGCAGTACTTC
TRBD1	TRBJ1-2	many	TRBV7-2	CASSLIGPGQGRSGYTF	TGTGCCAGCAGCTTAATAGGGCCGGGACAGGGGAGATCGGGCTACACCTTC
-	TRBJ1-1	-	TRBV13	CASSLGGRRNTEAFF	TGTGCCAGCAGCTTAGGTGGGAGACGGAACACTGAAGCTTTCTTT
TRBD1	TRBJ1-6	-	TRBV10-2	CASLGQGGNSPLHF	TGCGCCAGCCTCGGACAGGGAGGCAATTCACCCCTCCACTTT
TRBD2	TRBJ2-3	-	TRBV14	CASSQLRTSGGSADTQYF	TGTGCCAGCAGCCAACTCCGGACTAGCGGGGGGTCGGCAGATACGCAGTATTTT
TRBD1	TRBJ2-7	-	TRBV19	CASSSGQGDEQYF	TGTGCCAGTAGTAGCGGACAGGGCGACGAGCAGTACTTC
-	TRBJ2-1	once	TRBV2	CASSERRAYNEQFF	TGTGCCAGCAGTGAACGGCGGGCTTACAATGAGCAGTTCTTC